This TCR beta chain was found in a study of T cells in Graves' hyperthyroidism and ophthalmopathy (dated by TCRdb to 2018 to 2020). Describing the broader study: Peripheral blood was collected at initial diagnosis, before any treatment. In six Graves' hyperthyroidism patients, the study also compared T-cell repertoires from thyroid tissue with T-cell repertoires from blood. For training and testing, the 100 or so patients in the discovery cohort were randomly divided in a 7:3 ratio. To identify TCR V-J signatures that set the groups apart, the researchers used a discovery cohort of 100 patients, made up of 43 with Graves' ophthalmopathy and some 55 with stable Graves' hyperthyroidism. After sampling, hyperthyroidism patients received methimazole starting at 30 mg daily, and ophthalmopathy patients received high-dose intravenous methylprednisolone. Prospective prediction of ophthalmopathy was tested in an independent validation cohort consisting of 18 to 20 hyperthyroidism patients and over 15 patients who later progressed to ophthalmopathy. According to the paper, TCR Vbeta CDR3 sequencing was carried out on around 140 peripheral blood samples, which came from fewer than 50 ophthalmopathy, roughly 75 hyperthyroidism and roughly 17 progressor patients.

Hyperthyroidism patients were newly diagnosed, had a disease duration of under 2 months, and were aged 18 to 65 years. The study excluded patients with uncontrolled infections, other autoimmune diseases, pregnancy or lactation. Diagnoses relied on clinical symptoms, serum thyroxine and TRAb, thyroid ultrasound and orbital computed tomography. For progressor patients, blood was drawn at the first diagnosis of hyperthyroidism, before any ophthalmopathy symptoms had appeared. Ficoll-Paque density gradient centrifugation was used to isolate PBMCs from 8 to 10 ml of fresh peripheral blood. Patients classed as progressors first received a Graves' hyperthyroidism diagnosis and then went on to develop ophthalmopathy during follow-up. Total RNA was extracted with Trizol reagent, and quality was checked on an Agilent 2100 Bioanalyzer. The paper's findings and limits, for the study overall: During validation, the model predicted progression to ophthalmopathy a median of about 5.9 months ahead of onset, with more than 60% sensitivity and 72% to 80% specificity. A 13 V-J signature model separated ophthalmopathy from stable hyperthyroidism, with around 91% sensitivity and about 81% specificity in cross-validation and 80%/75% in testing. Most expanded thyroid clonotypes (frequency above 0.001) were also detected in blood, suggesting blood repertoires may reflect thyroid immune responses. Sample size was not statistically predetermined, and blinding of investigators to group allocation was not performed.

The CDR1 and CDR2 encoded by the germline V gene (reference sequence) are SEHNR and FQNEAQ. The CDR3 sequence holds 13 residues, the cysteine and phenylalanine included. Just CDR3 DNA is preserved here, 39 bases in frame from base 1. Trimming costs V 11 bases and J 3 bases, and their ends lie 17 bases apart. Amplification of TCR beta CDR3 regions was carried out from RNA transcripts. The TCR CDR3 was subjected to a first round of RT-PCR using the HTBI primer set and the Qiagen OneStep RT-PCR kit. A second multiplex PCR round built the libraries, followed by size selection and purification. Paired-end sequencing of the libraries was performed with 100 bp reads on an Illumina HiSeq2000. The authors' analysis ran thus. Raw data were processed with SOAPnuke, discarding reads with adapters, uncalled bases, mean Phred below 15, or no exact constant-primer or identifier match. High-quality paired reads were merged using COPE v1.2.5, and each unique nucleotide sequence was defined as a clonotype. MiTCR v1.1 was used to align clonotypes to the IMGT TRBV, TRBD and TRBJ reference segments. The analysis included only V-J combinations with a frequency above 0.0001, which together covered around 99% of the repertoires. The TCS score was defined as the ratio of F50 (clonal expansion) to E x V (chaos), calculated using BLOSUM62-based TCRdist between CDR3 peptides within each V-J. Welch's t-statistics and random forest reduced approximately 520 V-J features to roughly 13, which were used in a naive Bayes classifier (R e1071). In-frame beta chains were kept once TCRdb had trimmed the public reads at Q25 with fastp and called clones with MiXCR. Entries that share a CDR3 protein sequence are merged under the most common genes and DNA. The V and J calls come from TCRdb's annotation, not from the publication. Present in this sample are about 360,000 distinct CDR3 sequences, about 15% of which were seen just once. The ten biggest clones cover about a quarter of the sample.

This clonotype was seen at least ten times. What this receptor recognizes is not known. Base quality data are lacking; no much larger clone is found one base away. This receptor was identified in a woman aged 18 to 35 with Graves' hyperthyroidism that later progressed to Graves' ophthalmopathy. Recombination linked TRBV7-9 to TRBJ2-7; tentative D gene TRBD1, with 5 bases matching. The sample comprised blood. The nucleotides are TGTGCCGGTTTGGACCCTACAGGCTACGAGCAGTACTTC. Translated, this is CAGLDPTGYEQYF.